This is a list of T cell receptor beta chains from one sample in a study of T cells in Graves' hyperthyroidism and ophthalmopathy. TCRdb itself ran the multiplex PCR reads through MiXCR, one entry per CDR3 protein. Found here are about 350,000 distinct CDR3 sequences, approximately 14% of them singletons; the top ten hold about 21%. Sequenced input: blood. Every receptor here comes from a woman in her fifties or sixties with Graves' ophthalmopathy. CDR3s include the opening cysteine and the closing phenylalanine or tryptophan. Each record gives: clone size, V gene, J gene, CDR3 protein. Clone size, where shown, is once, few, many, or a class for clones that have expanded.

many	TRBV12-5	TRBJ2-2	CASGLDRAGELFF
NA	TRBV15	TRBJ2-5	CATSRLPGDYRETQYF
many	TRBV7-6	TRBJ1-2	CASSPGDYGYTF
NA	TRBV29-1	TRBJ2-5	CSVEDGTSGQETQYF
NA	TRBV19	TRBJ1-1	CATRQYTEAFF
many	TRBV7-6	TRBJ2-3	CASTPPSSGRLSTDTQYF
few	TRBV10-3	TRBJ2-3	CATLDMFRNTDTQYF
many	TRBV2	TRBJ2-1	CAIKDRAIRTEQFF
many	TRBV19	TRBJ2-3	CASSIARGITDTQYF
many	TRBV3-1	TRBJ2-5	CASSQPPRDAQKETQYF
NA	TRBV9	TRBJ1-1	CASTGGRGLSEAFF
many	TRBV12-3/TRBV12-4	TRBJ2-7	CASSPGLGGYEQYF
many	TRBV6-6	TRBJ1-2	CASSYSPVNYGYTF
many	TRBV28	TRBJ2-7	CASSFASYEQYF
many	TRBV18	TRBJ2-3	CASSPPVVTDTQYF
many	TRBV4-1	TRBJ1-2	CASSHDRGRGYTF
many	TRBV28	TRBJ2-7	CASSPPRQGASYEQYF
few	TRBV6-1	TRBJ2-5	CASSDHSGRAQYF
many	TRBV10-3	TRBJ2-7	CAISESAYEQYF
few	TRBV20-1	TRBJ2-7	CSSGRSYEQYF
many	TRBV20-1	TRBJ2-7	CSARALTSGTYEQYF
NA	TRBV30	TRBJ2-3	CAWSPGIDTQYF
many	TRBV27	TRBJ2-2	CASSTSLTGQANTGELFF
once	TRBV20-1	TRBJ1-5	CSARDRGWYSNQPQHF
many	TRBV7-3	TRBJ2-1	CASSYHYRAPLQQQFF
many	TRBV4-1	TRBJ1-4	CASSQVQKGKLFF
few	TRBV2	TRBJ1-2	CASSPRQGSHGYTF
many	TRBV2	TRBJ1-2	CASSEGLYGYTF
many	TRBV6-1	TRBJ2-7	CASSDHWDRGAYEQYF
many	TRBV19	TRBJ2-7	CASATGENYEQYF
few	TRBV11-1	TRBJ1-1	CASSPRGGQGLGTEAFF
few	TRBV5-1	TRBJ2-5	CASSLIAGAETQYF
NA	TRBV3-1	TRBJ2-1	CASSQSGAGSYNEQFF
many	TRBV6-1	TRBJ2-1	CASSPQVIGAIGEQFF
many	TRBV5-1	TRBJ2-2	CASSRGLGGELFF
many	TRBV3-1	TRBJ1-2	CASSHDYGYTF